This TCR beta chain came from a study of T cells in Graves' hyperthyroidism and ophthalmopathy. Study summary: Peripheral blood was drawn at first diagnosis, prior to all treatment. General study results and limits: Most clonotypes expanded in thyroid above 0.001 were likewise present in blood.

This clonotype was picked up many times. Its antigen is currently unknown. The germline V gene encodes CDR1 SGHDT and CDR2 YYEEEE. V lost 6 bases and J 4 bases, leaving 16 bases between the germline ends. The CDR3 loop spans 14 amino acids. From RNA transcripts, TCR beta CDR3 regions were amplified. The study used the HTBI primer set for a first-round RT-PCR of the TCR CDR3. MiXCR was run by TCRdb on the multiplex PCR reads, yielding one entry per CDR3 protein. Of around 450,000 distinct CDR3 sequences in the sample, approximately 14% were seen once. No ophthalmopathy progression within 18 months constituted stable Graves' hyperthyroidism. Each patient was aged 18 to 65 and had newly diagnosed hyperthyroidism of under 2 months' duration.

Sequencing was performed on blood. The rearrangement joins TRBV5-6 to TRBJ1-1; a possible D gene is TRBD1 (5 bases). The sequence was obtained from a woman aged 18-30 years with Graves' hyperthyroidism. CDR3 coding DNA: TGTGCCAGCACCTCGGGACTTGAGGGCACTGAAGCTTTCTTT. Translation gives CASTSGLEGTEAFF.